Below, one TCR beta chain is given with its context. Its target is unknown. This sample stems from a study of T cells expressing NK-cell markers. About the research overall: The TCR beta repertoires originated in sorted CD3+CD56+NKG2C+, CD3+CD56+NKG2C- and CD3+CD56-NKG2C+ T cells. Of eight sequenced donors, seven were HCMV-seropositive and one HCMV-seronegative. Study-level findings and limits: Of the CD8+ T cell pool in several donors, roughly 1.0-7.5% was accounted for by dominant NKG2C+ clonotypes.

TCRdb reprocessed the 5' RACE reads, with one entry per CDR3 protein and no DNA. The specimen's table records 400,000 to 550,000 distinct CDR3 sequences. The sequencing input was blood T cells: a sorted CD56 or NKG2C T cell subset, CD4+ or CD8+ T cells, or bulk PBMC T cells (not recorded which). The receptor was derived from a woman between 18 and 69 years old in good health.

The chain's CDR3 is CASSLSGSRPRYNEQFF. The chain recombines TRBV5-1 with TRBJ2-1; TCRdb's D gene call, TRBD1, goes unchecked for lack of DNA. This CDR3 has 17 amino acids. Germline V gene lookup returns CDR1 SGHRS and CDR2 YFSETQ.